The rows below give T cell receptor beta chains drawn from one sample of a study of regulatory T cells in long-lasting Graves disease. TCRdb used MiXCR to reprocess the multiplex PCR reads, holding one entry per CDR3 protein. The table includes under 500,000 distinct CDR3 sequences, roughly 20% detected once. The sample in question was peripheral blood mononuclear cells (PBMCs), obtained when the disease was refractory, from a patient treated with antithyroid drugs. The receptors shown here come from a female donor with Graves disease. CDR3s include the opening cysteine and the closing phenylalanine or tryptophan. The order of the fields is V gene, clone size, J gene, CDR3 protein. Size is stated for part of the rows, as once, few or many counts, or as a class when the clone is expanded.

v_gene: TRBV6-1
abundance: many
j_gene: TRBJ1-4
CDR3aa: CASSEANEKLFF

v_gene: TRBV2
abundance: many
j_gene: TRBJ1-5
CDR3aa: CASSDRGQSNQPQHF

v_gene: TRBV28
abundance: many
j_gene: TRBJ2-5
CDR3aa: CASSFPGQETQYF

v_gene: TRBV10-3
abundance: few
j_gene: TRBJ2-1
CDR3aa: CAISDLQGTSGYNEQFF

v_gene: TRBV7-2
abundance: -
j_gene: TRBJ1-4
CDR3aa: CASSLNREGEKLFF

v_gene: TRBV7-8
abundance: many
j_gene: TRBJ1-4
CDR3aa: CASRQGDEKLFF

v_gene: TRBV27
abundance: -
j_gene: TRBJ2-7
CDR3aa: CASSSGASRYEQYF

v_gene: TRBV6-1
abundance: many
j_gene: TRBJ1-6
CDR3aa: CASSDRTGSSYNSPLHF

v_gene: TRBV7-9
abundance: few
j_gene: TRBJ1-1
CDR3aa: CAIRGALNEAFF

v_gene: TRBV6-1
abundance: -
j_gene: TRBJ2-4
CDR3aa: CASRNRGLAKNIQYF

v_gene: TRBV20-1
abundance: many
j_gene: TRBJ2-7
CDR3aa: CSARVRASGPYEQYF

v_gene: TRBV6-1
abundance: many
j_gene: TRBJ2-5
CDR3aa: CASSNPQYGETQYF

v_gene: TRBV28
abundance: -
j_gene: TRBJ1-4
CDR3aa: CASRSDGSTNEKLFF

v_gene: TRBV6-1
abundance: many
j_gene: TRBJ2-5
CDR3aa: CASSERLAEETQYF

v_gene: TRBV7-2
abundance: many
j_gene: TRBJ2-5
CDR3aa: CASSVDRLQETQYF

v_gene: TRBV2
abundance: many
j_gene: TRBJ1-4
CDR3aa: CASSPGTGTLWEKLFF

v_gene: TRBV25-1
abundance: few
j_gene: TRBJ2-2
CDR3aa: CASSEYTGGAGTGKLFF

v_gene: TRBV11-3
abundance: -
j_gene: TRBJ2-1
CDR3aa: CASSLDPGDEQFF

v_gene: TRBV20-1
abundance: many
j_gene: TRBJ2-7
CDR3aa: CSARGGRGPYEQYF

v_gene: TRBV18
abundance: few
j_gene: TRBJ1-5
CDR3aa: CASSPKVGGEPQHF

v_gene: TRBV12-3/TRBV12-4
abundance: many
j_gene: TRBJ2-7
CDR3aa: CASSFRDRGHEQYF

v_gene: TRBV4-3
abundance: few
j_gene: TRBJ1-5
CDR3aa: CASSPEPVTVPNQPQHF

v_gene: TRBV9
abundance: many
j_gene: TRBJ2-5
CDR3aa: CASSVGGDSQETQYF

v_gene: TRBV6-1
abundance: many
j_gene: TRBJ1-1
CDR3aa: CASSKKGEIRDTEAFF

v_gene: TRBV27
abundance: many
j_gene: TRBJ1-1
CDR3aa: CASSLAGANTEAFF

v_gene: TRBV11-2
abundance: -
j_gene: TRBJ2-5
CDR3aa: CASSFELAGGETQYF

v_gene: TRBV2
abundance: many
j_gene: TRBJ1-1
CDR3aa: CASSEGYRNTEAFF